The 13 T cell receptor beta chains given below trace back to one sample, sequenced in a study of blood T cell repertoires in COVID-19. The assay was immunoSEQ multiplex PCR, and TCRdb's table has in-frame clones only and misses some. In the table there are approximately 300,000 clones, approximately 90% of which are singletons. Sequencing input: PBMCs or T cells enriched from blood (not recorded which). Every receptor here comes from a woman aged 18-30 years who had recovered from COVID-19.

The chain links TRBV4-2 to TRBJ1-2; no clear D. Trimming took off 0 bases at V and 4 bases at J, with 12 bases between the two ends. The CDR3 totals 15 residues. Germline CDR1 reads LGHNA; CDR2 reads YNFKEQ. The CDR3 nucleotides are TGTGCCAGCAGCCAAGATCGGACCCGGGGCTATGGCTACACCTTC. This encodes CASSQDRTRGYGYTF.

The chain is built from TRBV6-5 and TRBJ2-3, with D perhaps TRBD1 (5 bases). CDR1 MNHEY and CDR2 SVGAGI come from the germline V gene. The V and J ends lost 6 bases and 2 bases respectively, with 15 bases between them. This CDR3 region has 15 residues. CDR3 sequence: CASSHGQWDTDTQYF. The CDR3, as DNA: TGTGCCAGCAGCCACGGACAATGGGACACAGATACGCAGTATTTT.

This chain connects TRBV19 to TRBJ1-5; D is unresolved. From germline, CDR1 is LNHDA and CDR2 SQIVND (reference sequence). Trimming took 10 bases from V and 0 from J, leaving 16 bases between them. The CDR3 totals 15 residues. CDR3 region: CATATVVFSNQPQHF. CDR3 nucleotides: TGTGCCACCGCTACGGTCGTTTTTAGCAATCAGCCCCAGCATTTT. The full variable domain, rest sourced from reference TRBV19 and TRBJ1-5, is DGGITQSPKYLFRKEGQNVTLSCEQNLNHDAMYWYRQDPGQGLRLIYYSQIVNDFQKGDIAEGYSVSREKKESFPLTVTSAQKNPTAFYLCATATVVFSNQPQHFGDGTRLSIL.

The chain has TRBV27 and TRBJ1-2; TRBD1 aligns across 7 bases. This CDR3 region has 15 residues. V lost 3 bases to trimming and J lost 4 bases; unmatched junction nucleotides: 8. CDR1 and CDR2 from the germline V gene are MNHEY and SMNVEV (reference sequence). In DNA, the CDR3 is TGTGCCAGCAGTTTGGGACAGCTGGGTGGCTATGGCTACACCTTC. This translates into CASSLGQLGGYGYTF.

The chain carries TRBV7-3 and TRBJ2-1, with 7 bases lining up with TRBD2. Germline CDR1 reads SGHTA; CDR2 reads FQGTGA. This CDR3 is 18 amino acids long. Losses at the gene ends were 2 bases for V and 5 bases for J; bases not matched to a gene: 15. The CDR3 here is CASSLGRRGVTPNNEQFF. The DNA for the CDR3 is TGTGCCAGCAGCTTAGGGCGCCGGGGGGTCACGCCCAACAATGAGCAGTTCTTC. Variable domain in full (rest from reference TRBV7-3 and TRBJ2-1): GAGVSQTPSNKVTEKGKYVELRCDPISGHTALYWYRQSLGQGPEFLIYFQGTGAADDSGLPNDRFFAVRPEGSVSTLKIQRTERGDSAVYLCASSLGRRGVTPNNEQFFGPGTRLTVL.

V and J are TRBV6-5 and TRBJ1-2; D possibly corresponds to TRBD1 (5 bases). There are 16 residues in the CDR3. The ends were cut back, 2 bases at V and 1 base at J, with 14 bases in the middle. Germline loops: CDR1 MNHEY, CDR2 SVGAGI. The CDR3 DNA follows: TGTGCCAGCAGTTACGGTCTTGAGACAGTTAACTATGGCTACACCTTC. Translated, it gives CASSYGLETVNYGYTF.

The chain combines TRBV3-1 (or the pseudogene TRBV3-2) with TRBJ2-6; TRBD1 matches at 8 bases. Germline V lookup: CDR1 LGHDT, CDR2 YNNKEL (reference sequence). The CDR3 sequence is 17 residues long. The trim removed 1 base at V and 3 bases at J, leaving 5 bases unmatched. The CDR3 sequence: CASSQVQGAVGANVLTF. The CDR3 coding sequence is TGTGCCAGCAGCCAAGTTCAGGGGGCGGTTGGGGCCAACGTCCTGACTTTC.

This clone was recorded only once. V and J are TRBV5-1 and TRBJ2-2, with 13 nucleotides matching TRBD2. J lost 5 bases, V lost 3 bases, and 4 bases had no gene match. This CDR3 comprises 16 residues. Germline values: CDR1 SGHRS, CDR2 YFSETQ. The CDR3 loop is CASSWTSGSRTGELFF. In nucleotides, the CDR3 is TGCGCCAGCAGCTGGACTAGCGGGAGTCGAACCGGGGAGCTGTTTTTT.

CDR3 amino acids: CASSYPGTSGGAPSTDTQYF. For the CDR3, the DNA is TGTGCCAGCAGTTACCCCGGGACTAGCGGGGGGGCCCCTAGCACAGATACGCAGTATTTT. The gene calls are TRBV6-2 or TRBV6-3 and TRBJ2-3, with TRBD2 identical over 16 bases. Germline V lookup: CDR1 MNHEY, CDR2 SVGEGT. This CDR3 has 20 amino acids. J was trimmed by 0 bases and V by 2 bases; bases with no gene match: 8.

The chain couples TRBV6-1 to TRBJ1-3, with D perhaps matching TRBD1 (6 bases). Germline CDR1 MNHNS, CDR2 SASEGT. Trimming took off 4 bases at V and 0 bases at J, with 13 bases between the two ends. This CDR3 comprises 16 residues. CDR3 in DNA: TGTGCCAGCAGTGCCAGGGGTCCCCGCTCTGGAAACACCATATATTTT. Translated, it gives CASSARGPRSGNTIYF.

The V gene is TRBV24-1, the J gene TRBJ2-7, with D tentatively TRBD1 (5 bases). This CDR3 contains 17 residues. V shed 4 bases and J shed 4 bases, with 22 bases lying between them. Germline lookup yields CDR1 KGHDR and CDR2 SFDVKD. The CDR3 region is CATSDAATVGRFYEQYF. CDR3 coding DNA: TGTGCCACCAGTGACGCCGCGACAGTCGGTAGGTTTTACGAGCAGTACTTC.

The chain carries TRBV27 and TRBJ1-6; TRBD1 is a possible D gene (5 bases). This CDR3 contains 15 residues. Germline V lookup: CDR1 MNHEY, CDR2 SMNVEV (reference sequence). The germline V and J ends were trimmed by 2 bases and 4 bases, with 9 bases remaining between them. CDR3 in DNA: TGTGCCAGCAGTTTAGGAGGGGATTATAATTCACCCCTCCACTTT. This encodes CASSLGGDYNSPLHF.

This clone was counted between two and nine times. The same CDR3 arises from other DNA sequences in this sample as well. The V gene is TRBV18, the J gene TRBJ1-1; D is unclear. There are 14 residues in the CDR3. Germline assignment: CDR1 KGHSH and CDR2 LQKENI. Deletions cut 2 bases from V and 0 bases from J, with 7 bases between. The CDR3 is CASSPEGLNTEAFF. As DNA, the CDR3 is TGTGCCAGCTCACCAGAGGGTTTGAACACTGAAGCTTTCTTT.